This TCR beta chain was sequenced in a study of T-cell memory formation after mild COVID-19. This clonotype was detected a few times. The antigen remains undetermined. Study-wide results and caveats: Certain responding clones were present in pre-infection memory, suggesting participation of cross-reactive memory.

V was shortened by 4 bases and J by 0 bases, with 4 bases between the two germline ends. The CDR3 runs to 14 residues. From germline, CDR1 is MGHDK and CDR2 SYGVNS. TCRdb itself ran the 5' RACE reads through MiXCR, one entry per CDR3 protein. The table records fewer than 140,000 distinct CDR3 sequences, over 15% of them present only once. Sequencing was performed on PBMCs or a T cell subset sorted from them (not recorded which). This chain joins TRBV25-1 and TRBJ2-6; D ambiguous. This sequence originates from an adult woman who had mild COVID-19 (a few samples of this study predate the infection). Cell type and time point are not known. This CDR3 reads CASSGGSGANVLTF. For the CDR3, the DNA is TGTGCCAGCAGTGGGGGCTCTGGGGCCAACGTCCTGACTTTC. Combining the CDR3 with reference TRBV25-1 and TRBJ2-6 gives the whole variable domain EADIYQTPRYLVIGTGKKITLECSQTMGHDKMYWYQQDPGMELHLIHYSYGVNSTEKGDLSSESTVSRIRTEHFPLTLESARPSHTSQYLCASSGGSGANVLTFGAGSRLTVL.